This T cell receptor (beta chain) comes out of a study of cytomegalovirus exposure and HLA in healthy donors (dated by TCRdb to about 2017). Regarding the complete study: An earlier analysis of fewer than 750 of the donors reported 276 Gb of sequence data and around 110 million unique TCR beta sequences obtained from roughly 180 million T cells. Among 300 to 500 genotyped donors of the cohort, an average of approximately 240,000 unique TCR beta nucleotide sequences was sequenced per donor, of which about 20% were non-productive. The study aimed to test whether cataloging public T cell receptors could reveal signatures of past pathogen exposure. Every discovery cohort repertoire had been produced on one sequencing platform. Along with the approximately 650-subject first cohort, a separate validation cohort of over a hundred different subjects was used. Donor age, sex, ethnicity and CMV serostatus were compiled alongside the repertoire data. HLA typing included class I and class II loci at four-digit resolution. A later analysis re-examined previously published TCR beta repertoires from more than 650 donors and added high-resolution HLA genotyping to investigate patterns of TCR occurrence. The number of typed donors differed by locus: about 620-640 for A, B, C, DRB1 and DQB1; 500 to 550 for DQA1; 606 for DPA1; and some 430 for DPB1. The study profiled the T cell repertoires of under 700 subjects by immunosequencing and related them to cytomegalovirus serostatus. Of the roughly 410 genotyped donors, 65% to 90% were placed in the genetic ancestry cluster associated with self-reported Caucasian donors. A later genetic analysis used genome-wide SNP genotypes for about 55% of the 666 donors, treating that subset as a discovery cohort. To predict cytomegalovirus infection status, the study brought together high-throughput TCR immunosequencing, statistical association of individual TCRs with disease status, and machine learning. In the later analysis, no new phenotypic data were used to find candidate immune exposures; instead, reliance was placed on TCR beta sequences and their occurrence across donors. To decide whether each TCR beta V gene segment behaved as functional or pseudogenic, an earlier analysis of approximately 620 of the donors relied on high-throughput TCR beta sequencing. Roughly 320 gigabases of sequencing data and about 92 million unique TCR sequences made up an early release that covered approximately 700 HLA-typed donors. Several DR-DQ haplotypes were treated as single units for association and clustering because of strong linkage in the cohort. Study-wide conclusions, independent of this receptor: An association between a missense DCLRE1C variant and V-gene and J-gene trimming of TCR beta chains was found in a later genetic analysis and replicated in an independent cohort. Broadly in line with IMGT annotations, most TCR beta V segments showed up in productive rearrangements about 87% or about 30% of the time in an earlier analysis of a few hundred of the donors. In a later analysis, around 17,000 TCR beta sequences were associated with specific HLA alleles at a false discovery rate of 0.05. Because counts were too low, approximately 15 rarely observed V segments, including chromosome 9 orphons, were excluded from the earlier analysis of 587 of the donors. Linkage disequilibrium might explain the correlated functional status among segregating V segments, but an unknown experimental factor could not be ruled out. A later analysis reported that several top co-occurrence clusters appeared linked to parvovirus B19, influenza, CMV and Epstein-Barr virus. In both the original and validation cohorts, the classifier was reported to diagnose cytomegalovirus status with high specificity and sensitivity. The authors suggested that the approach could potentially be extended to other disease states and immunological phenotypes. Compared with the roughly 710-donor mean, donors in an Asian-associated ancestry cluster had fewer N-insertions in productive TCRs, according to a later genetic analysis. In vitro tests confirmed that three of the cytomegalovirus-associated TCR beta chains recognize cytomegalovirus antigens. Most TCR sequences were seen in very few donors, while some public TCRs were found in many individuals. A further reported finding was that TCR beta sequences accurately predicted the HLA-A and HLA-B alleles for most subjects in the first cohort. CMV serostatus was the only immune exposure information available for the cohort. A later analysis found that most CMV-associated TCR beta chains appeared HLA-restricted, with HLA associations seemingly driven largely by CMV exposure. A later analysis found that HLA-associated TCR beta chains were more clonally expanded and had lower generation probabilities than equally common non-associated chains. The 87-base-pair reads could not distinguish some IMGT-functional V segments, including TRBV6-2 and TRBV6-3, so those segments were excluded. Roughly uniform sequencing depth across donors was assumed in presence/absence analyses, although this assumption may not hold. A group of highly shared sequence variants was considered likely to be a technical artifact of the sequencing pipeline. This cohort had only TCR beta chains sequenced, and the lack of alpha or paired-chain data limited which features could be detected. The study gave a list of under 200 TCR beta chains associated with cytomegalovirus. A later analysis found that TCR association rates varied across HLA loci, with DRB1 alleles showing the most associated TCRs and HLA-C alleles the fewest. Strong co-occurrence of HLA alleles, especially DR and DQ, made assigning TCR associations to individual alleles difficult. HLA typing was unavailable for some donors at each locus, so association tests used only the typed subset.

The germline V gene sets CDR1 to SGHDT and CDR2 to YYEEEE. The CDR3 covers 15 residues, taking in both the cysteine and the phenylalanine. The only DNA kept is the CDR3, 45 bases in frame from the first base. V is cut back by 3 bases and J by 5 bases, with 6 bases in the junction unmatched. Libraries came from the immunoSEQ multiplex PCR assay. A mixture of 60 forward primers for TCR Vbeta segments and 13 reverse primers for TCR Jbeta segments was used in the multiplex PCR. Amplification of the CDR3 region of rearranged TCR beta genes was performed with a multiplex PCR assay on genomic DNA. On the Illumina HiSeq System, the amplified TCR beta libraries were sequenced as 87-base-pair reads. The source study handled its data this way. Across the 500 to 750 repertoires, a later analysis counted 78 million or so unique TCR beta chains, around 11 million of which were shared by at least two donors. To remove PCR and sequencing errors, raw reads were error-corrected and collapsed into unique sequences using a nearest-neighbor algorithm that merged closely related sequences. Alignment of CDR3 sequences to IMGT reference sequences was used to assign V, D and J gene segments. For a sequence to be retained, at least a six-nucleotide match to both a V gene segment and a J gene segment was required. Rearrangements were called productive when the CDR3 lacked stop codons and stayed in frame with V and J; all others were non-productive. Following IMGT convention, CDR3 was defined as the stretch from the second conserved V-encoded cysteine to the conserved J-encoded phenylalanine. In an earlier analysis of around 570 of the donors, sequences lacking an unambiguous match to a single V gene segment were excluded. An earlier analysis of 550 to 650 of the donors classified V segments as functional when productive rearrangements were above 56.7% and as segregating when the standard deviation between donors was above 5%. A statistical classification framework was developed to diagnose cytomegalovirus status using the catalog of TCR beta chain sequences. In a later analysis, TCR nucleotide sequences were compared against IMGT/GENE-DB human TR gene sequences so that V and J genes could be assigned. Using the TCRdist pipeline, a later analysis assigned CDR3 sequences along with most-parsimonious VDJ recombination scenarios. In a later analysis, each TCR beta chain was defined by its CDR3 amino acid sequence together with its V-gene family, and reads lacking a unique V-gene family were excluded. A later analysis removed roughly 590 highly shared, low-generation-probability nucleotide sequences to deal with suspected cross-contamination and a sequencing artifact. In a later analysis, a clonal expansion index was calculated for each public chain from normalized within-repertoire ranks of inferred template counts. In a later analysis, generation probabilities were computed using a VDJ recombination model fitted to out-of-frame rearrangements, and the results were checked against IGoR. Hypergeometric tests were used in a later analysis to score TCR-TCR, TCR-HLA and TCR-CMV co-occurrence, with a repertoire-size bias correction applied to the TCR pairs. In a later analysis, false discovery rates were estimated by permuting HLA or CMV assignments 20 times. In a later analysis, co-occurring TCRs were grouped with DBSCAN, and TCRdist sequence similarity was added when clustering was performed within HLA-allele-positive subsets. Co-occurrence clustering excluded repertoires with fewer than 30,000 or more than 120,000 public chains, plus five with anomalous nucleotide sharing. The source is immuneACCESS, and TCRdb retained only in-frame sequences with V and J called. Part of the clones is not carried over; for the studies checked, unresolved V genes explain less than half of this, and the remainder is unexplained. For V, J and clone size, that table is used; D and trimming come from the DNA. For this sample the table gives 90,000 to 120,000 clones, of which 70% were detected only once. Roughly a tenth of the sample belongs to the ten largest clones.

This clone has more than one count but fewer than ten. The clone's antigen remains unknown. Base-call qualities are not available, and no considerably larger clone is one nucleotide away. The cohort was made up of 666 healthy bone marrow donors. All cohort members were sampled while nominally healthy, although unrecorded immune exposures were likely present. The donor tested CMV seropositive, placing the donor among the 310 or so seropositive members of the cohort. Each donor provided a peripheral blood sample, and peripheral blood mononuclear cells were used for TCR beta sequencing. The Qiagen DNeasy Blood Extraction Kit was used to extract genomic DNA from the blood cell samples.

The sequence was collected from a man in his forties in good health and CMV-seropositive. The chain is encoded by TRBV5-6 joined to TRBJ2-1, with 9 bases aligning to TRBD1. Sequencing was performed on PBMCs. The CDR3 protein is CASSWAGQGHNEQFF. The DNA is as follows: TGTGCCAGCAGCTGGGCGGGACAGGGCCACAATGAGCAGTTCTTC.